These T cell receptor beta chains were read from a single sample in a study of T cell repertoires in cytomegalovirus infection. TCRdb reanalysed the reads using MiXCR and keeps one entry per CDR3 protein. The data hold some 680,000 distinct CDR3 sequences, with less than 40% observed a single time. Material: PBMCs. These receptors were obtained from a human donor in good health (CMV status not recorded). Some clones in this sample may be carry-over from other donors' samples. Both conserved end residues are part of each CDR3. A D gene is named only where the DNA matches it firmly. Clone size is stated in some rows and not others, as once, few, many or a class when expanded.

d_gene	v_gene	j_gene	abundance	CDR3nt	CDR3aa
TRBD1	TRBV7-8	TRBJ2-7	-	TGTGCCAGCAGCCCTCCCGGGACAGGGTCGGGGCAGTACTTC	CASSPPGTGSGQYF
TRBD1	TRBV7-2	TRBJ1-2	many	TGTGCCAGCAGCTTGGGACAGTACTATGGCTACACCTTC	CASSLGQYYGYTF
-	TRBV11-2	TRBJ1-1	-	TGTGCCAGCAGGAGGATCATGAACACTGAAGCTTTCTTT	CASRRIMNTEAFF
TRBD1	TRBV7-9	TRBJ2-3	-	TGTGCCAGCAGCCCTCTGACAGGGGCAGATACGCAGTATTTT	CASSPLTGADTQYF
-	TRBV5-1	TRBJ1-2	-	TGCGCCAGCAGCTTAGGGGGGACGGGATCTAACTATGGCTACACCTTC	CASSLGGTGSNYGYTF
-	TRBV14	TRBJ2-7	few	TGTGCCAGCAGCCAGATTCCCGTTATTACCCGTTGGGACGAGCAGTACTTC	CASSQIPVITRWDEQYF
TRBD2	TRBV5-1	TRBJ2-1	few	TGCGCCAGCAGCTTCGGGGGATTAGCGGGAGTGGGCAATGAGCAGTTCTTC	CASSFGGLAGVGNEQFF
-	TRBV10-3	TRBJ2-1	-	TGTGCCATCAGGACAGGGGAAGCGGGGGGTTCCAATGAGCAGTTCTTC	CAIRTGEAGGSNEQFF
-	TRBV2	TRBJ2-1	-	TGTGCCAGCACGGCCCAGCGCCTTTCCTACAATGAGCAGTTCTTC	CASTAQRLSYNEQFF
-	TRBV28	TRBJ1-1	many	TGTGCCAGCAGTTTATTAGGAGGTGGGCATGGCACTGAAGCTTTCTTT	CASSLLGGGHGTEAFF
TRBD2	TRBV7-9	TRBJ2-3	few	TGTGCCAGCAGCATATTAGCGGGAGGCACAGATACGCAGTATTTT	CASSILAGGTDTQYF
-	TRBV29-1	TRBJ2-7	few	TGCAGCGTTGAAGGGACCCAAGGGCACCCCTCCTACGAGCAGTACTTC	CSVEGTQGHPSYEQYF
-	TRBV4-1	TRBJ1-1	-	TGCGCCAGCAGCCCAGGGACCTATCGAACTGAAGCTTTCTTT	CASSPGTYRTEAFF
-	TRBV7-2	TRBJ2-3	many	TGTGCCAGCAGTACCACCGGGAACTCAGATACGCAGTATTTT	CASSTTGNSDTQYF
TRBD2	TRBV6-6	TRBJ2-1	few	TGTGCCAGCAGGGGACCGGGACTAGCAACCTCTGAGCAGTTCTTC	CASRGPGLATSEQFF
TRBD2	TRBV27	TRBJ2-7	few	TGTGCCAGCAGTTCTCGCCGACTAGCGGGGACCTACGAGCAGTACTTC	CASSSRRLAGTYEQYF
-	TRBV29-1	TRBJ1-1	few	TGCAGCGTGATGACAGGCCACACTGAAGCTTTCTTT	CSVMTGHTEAFF
-	TRBV7-6	TRBJ1-1	-	TGTGCCAGCAGCTCCCTAGACAAGTACACTGAAGCTTTCTTT	CASSSLDKYTEAFF
TRBD1	TRBV12-3/TRBV12-4	TRBJ2-1	few	TGTGCCAGCAGCTCCCCGGGACAGGGGTTGGATGAGCAGTTCTTC	CASSSPGQGLDEQFF
TRBD2	TRBV25-1	TRBJ2-1	few	TGTGCCAGCAGTGAATCTGGGCTGCTAGCGGACCCATCCTACCATGAGCAGTTCTTC	CASSESGLLADPSYHEQFF
TRBD1	TRBV28	TRBJ1-2	few	TGTGCCAGCGCACCACAGGGGGCTCGCGGCTACACCTTC	CASAPQGARGYTF
-	TRBV24-1	TRBJ2-6	-	TGTGCCACCAGTGAGGGGGCTCAAAAATGGGCCTCTGGGGCCATCGTCCTGACTTTC	CATSEGAQKWASGAIVLTF
TRBD2	TRBV19	TRBJ2-5	few	TGTGCCAGTAGTATCGTGGGCCTAGCGGAAGAGACCCAGTACTTC	CASSIVGLAEETQYF
-	TRBV6-5	TRBJ2-4	few	TGTGCCAGCAGGGACAATCCGGGCCAAGGGATTCAGTACTTC	CASRDNPGQGIQYF
-	TRBV12-3/TRBV12-4	TRBJ2-7	-	TGTGCCAGCAGTTGGGAAGGGCAGGACTACGAGCAGTACTTC	CASSWEGQDYEQYF
-	TRBV28	TRBJ2-5	few	TGTGCCAGCAGTTCGCCCCAGGGAGCCGAGACCCAGTACTTC	CASSSPQGAETQYF
-	TRBV7-2	TRBJ2-7	many	TGTGCCAGCAGCTTAGCGGTGGGGCGGGAGCAGTACTTC	CASSLAVGREQYF
-	TRBV7-2	TRBJ1-5	many	TGTGCCAGCAGCTTAGTTCACCTTATACCCACGCCCCAGCATTTT	CASSLVHLIPTPQHF
TRBD2	TRBV11-2	TRBJ2-1	-	TGTGCCAGCAGCTTGGGGACTAGCGGGAGAGGTTTCTACAATGAGCAGTTCTTC	CASSLGTSGRGFYNEQFF
-	TRBV7-2	TRBJ2-3	many	TGTGCCAGCAGCTTAGGCCCCCGAGATACGCAGTATTTT	CASSLGPRDTQYF
TRBD2	TRBV6-8	TRBJ2-6	-	TGTGCCAGCAGTTACTTAACGGGAGGGTCCGGGGCCAACGTCCTGACTTTC	CASSYLTGGSGANVLTF
TRBD2	TRBV7-2	TRBJ2-1	many	TGTGCCAGCAGCTACCCCCCTCGGACTAGCGTGGGAAATGAGCAGTTCTTC	CASSYPPRTSVGNEQFF
-	TRBV19	TRBJ1-1	-	TGTGCCAGTATTATAAGGGGCCCAATGGAAGCTTTCTTT	CASIIRGPMEAFF
-	TRBV19	TRBJ2-1	-	TGTGCCAGTAGTATATCTCGAGGGATTTGGAATGAGCAGTTCTTC	CASSISRGIWNEQFF
TRBD1	TRBV6-6	TRBJ2-1	few	TGTGCCAGCAGTTACAACAGGGGGACCCCTGCCAATGAGCAGTTCTTC	CASSYNRGTPANEQFF
TRBD2	TRBV28	TRBJ2-3	many	TGTGCCAGCAGTCCCGGACTAGCGGAGACAGATACGCAGTATTTT	CASSPGLAETDTQYF
TRBD1	TRBV7-9	TRBJ1-6	many	TGTGCCAGCAGCCGGGACAGCGGGAATTCACCCCTCCACTTT	CASSRDSGNSPLHF
-	TRBV19	TRBJ2-1	-	TGTGCCAGTAGATACCGCCACGACAGCTTTAGGGTCAATGAGCAGTTCTTC	CASRYRHDSFRVNEQFF
-	TRBV19	TRBJ1-5	-	TGTGCCACCGACCAGCCCCAGCATTTT	CATDQPQHF
-	TRBV7-6	TRBJ1-1	many	TGTGCCAGCAGCTCCGAACAAAGCCGGTCTGAAGCTTTCTTT	CASSSEQSRSEAFF